Sequencing of this T cell receptor beta chain was carried out in a study of cytomegalovirus exposure and HLA in healthy donors. Overall study: Around 86 million unique TCRs, all from HLA-typed donors, were included in an early release of the data. Findings and caveats of the study: In an earlier analysis, productive rearrangement rates for most beta V segments clustered near 87% or 30%.

As regards this clone: As yet, its antigen is unknown.

Trimming took off 0 bases at V and 0 bases at J, with 9 bases between the two ends. Germline CDR1 reads MRHNA; CDR2 reads SNTAGT. The CDR3 consists of 16 residues. Vbeta (60) and Jbeta (13) primers were used in the PCR. Generated by immunoSEQ multiplex PCR, the TCRdb table keeps only in-frame clones and is missing some. This sample has 50,000 to 65,000 clones; roughly 70% occur once, and the top ten carry about 23%. The gene calls are TRBV6-4 and TRBJ2-1, with D unresolved. The sample comprised PBMCs. The sequence was collected from a man aged 50-60 years in good health and CMV-seropositive. The chain's CDR3 is CASSDSTGFSYNEQFF. The CDR3 DNA sequence: TGTGCCAGCAGTGACTCGACGGGTTTCTCCTACAATGAGCAGTTCTTC.